This entry concerns a single TCR beta chain. It has no known antigen specificity. No base-level quality is on record; no much larger clone is a single base apart. The sample comes from a study of EBV T-cell therapy then PD-1 blockade in nasopharyngeal carcinoma (dated by TCRdb to the early 2020s). The Qiagen DNeasy Kit was used to extract genomic DNA from the sorted cells. TCR beta chain deep sequencing was performed on the immunoSEQ platform. The original pipeline was this. The immunoSEQ Analyzer software was used to analyze the repertoire data. TCRdb took over this immuneACCESS table, retaining in-frame rearrangements with V and J assigned. Such tables are incomplete; in checked studies, under half of the missing clones stem from an unresolved V gene, and the remainder is unexplained. V and J calls plus clone size are reproduced from that table; the DNA served to infer D and trimming. This sample has more than 15,000 clones in its table, and 75% to 90% of those were observed once. Together, the top ten hold roughly 27% of the sample.

Read against the paper, the sample's treatment or condition label means: AdE1-LMPpoly-expanded autologous EBV-specific T-cell therapy followed by anti-PD-1 nivolumab. The CDR3 has 18 amino acids, counting the end cysteine and phenylalanine. Only the CDR3 portion is preserved as DNA: 54 bases, with reading frame beginning at the first base. CDR1 and CDR2 (SGHDN, FVKESK) derive from the germline V gene. V ends up 3 bases short and J 5 bases short, with an unmatched junction base count of 19. The sample was CD8+ T cells from blood, taken at day 0 from a patient whose treatment included autologous EBV-specific T cells and nivolumab. The clonotype originates from a man aged 35 to 55 with nasopharyngeal carcinoma. The chain is made from TRBV14 and TRBJ2-7; TRBD1 matches 7 bases in the middle. For the CDR3, the sequence is CASSHSWFEGARWNEQYF. The nucleotide sequence is TGTGCCAGCAGCCATAGTTGGTTTGAGGGGGCGCGGTGGAACGAGCAGTACTTC.